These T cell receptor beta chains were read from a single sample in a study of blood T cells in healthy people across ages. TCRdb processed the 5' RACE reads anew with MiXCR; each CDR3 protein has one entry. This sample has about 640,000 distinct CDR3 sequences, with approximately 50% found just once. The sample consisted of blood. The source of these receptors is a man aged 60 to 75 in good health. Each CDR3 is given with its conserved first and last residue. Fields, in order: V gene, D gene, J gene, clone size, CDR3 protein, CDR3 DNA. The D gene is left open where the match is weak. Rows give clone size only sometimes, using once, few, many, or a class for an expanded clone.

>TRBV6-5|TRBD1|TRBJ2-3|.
CASSYSAAAGGADTQYF
TGTGCCAGCAGTTACTCGGCAGCGGCAGGGGGTGCAGATACGCAGTATTTT
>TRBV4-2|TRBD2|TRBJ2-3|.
CASSPRTRGSTDTQYF
TGTGCCAGCAGCCCCCGGACTAGGGGCAGCACAGATACGCAGTATTTT
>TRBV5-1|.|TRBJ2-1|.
CASSLGHLTGPAETQFF
TGCGCCAGCAGCTTGGGGCACCTGACGGGGCCCGCAGAGACCCAGTTCTTC
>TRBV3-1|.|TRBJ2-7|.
CASSQDLLPVYEQYF
TGTGCCAGCAGCCAAGATCTCCTCCCGGTCTACGAGCAGTACTTC
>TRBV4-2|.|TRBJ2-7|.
CASSGSQGMSPYEQYF
TGTGCCAGCAGCGGATCTCAGGGGATGTCCCCCTACGAGCAGTACTTC
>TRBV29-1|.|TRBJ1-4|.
CSVETGEKLFF
TGCAGCGTAGAGACTGGGGAAAAACTGTTTTTT
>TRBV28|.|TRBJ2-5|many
CASERRPEETQYF
TGTGCCAGCGAGAGACGGCCGGAAGAGACCCAGTACTTC
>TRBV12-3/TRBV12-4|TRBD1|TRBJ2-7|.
CASTPTGDSFYEQYF
TGTGCCAGCACCCCGACAGGGGATTCTTTTTACGAGCAGTACTTC
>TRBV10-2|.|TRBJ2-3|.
CASSRVATSTDTQYF
TGCGCCAGCAGTCGGGTGGCGACTAGCACAGATACGCAGTATTTT
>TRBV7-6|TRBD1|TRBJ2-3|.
CASSLSGTASTDTQYF
TGTGCCAGCAGCTTATCCGGGACAGCTAGCACAGATACGCAGTATTTT
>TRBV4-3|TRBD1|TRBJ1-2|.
CASSQPDRPYGYTF
TGCGCCAGCAGCCAGCCGGACAGGCCCTATGGCTACACCTTC
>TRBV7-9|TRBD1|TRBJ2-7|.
CASSLADRETYEQYF
TGTGCCAGCAGCTTAGCGGACAGGGAAACCTACGAGCAGTACTTC
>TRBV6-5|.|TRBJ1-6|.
CASSYRGFRGDTNSPLHF
TGTGCCAGCAGTTACCGGGGGTTTAGGGGTGACACCAATTCACCCCTCCACTTT
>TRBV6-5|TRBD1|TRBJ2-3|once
CASSYQGQGIDTQYF
TGTGCCAGCAGTTACCAAGGACAGGGTATAGATACGCAGTATTTT
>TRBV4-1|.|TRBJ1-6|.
CASSQDPGISYNSPLHF
TGCGCCAGCAGCCAAGATCCTGGAATCTCCTATAATTCACCCCTCCACTTT
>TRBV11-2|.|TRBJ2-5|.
CASSSLDGRQETQYF
TGTGCCAGCAGCTCATTGGACGGACGGCAAGAGACCCAGTACTTC